A single sample gave rise to the 23 T cell receptor beta chains below, sequenced in a study of T cell repertoires in cytomegalovirus infection. TCRdb re-analysed the reads in MiXCR, keeping a single row per CDR3 protein. The sample records around 290,000 distinct CDR3 sequences, about 25% being singletons. Sequences were obtained from PBMCs. Every receptor here comes from a human donor in good health (CMV status not recorded). Some clones in this sample may be carry-over from other donors' samples.

A word on this clonotype: A read error may account for a junction end that differs from germline. CDR3: CASSLIPGSYNEQFF. The CDR3 DNA is TGTGCTAGCAGCCTAATCCCGGGTAGCTACAATGAGCAGTTCTTC. The J gene is TRBJ2-1, the V gene TRBV7-7; D uncertain. The CDR3 runs 15 residues. Germline V lookup: CDR1 SSHAT, CDR2 FNYEAQ (reference sequence).

This clonotype came up a few times. J is TRBJ1-2 and V is TRBV19; D is perhaps TRBD1 (5 bases). The CDR3 runs to 17 residues. The germline V gene has CDR1 LNHDA and CDR2 SQIVND (reference sequence). The V end lost 4 bases, the J end lost 4 bases, and 22 bases lay between the germline ends. DNA for the CDR3: TGTGCCAGTAGTAGGCCCCCGGACGGGACGGCCTCCTATGGCTACACCTTC. Translation gives CASSRPPDGTASYGYTF.

This clonotype showed up many times. DNA of the CDR3: TGTGCCAGCAGCGGAAGACTAAACACTGAAGCTTTCTTT. Translated: CASSGRLNTEAFF. The V and J genes are TRBV11-2 and TRBJ1-1, with D uncertain. The CDR3 loop spans 13 amino acids. The germline gives CDR1 SGHAT, CDR2 FQNNGV. V lost 5 bases to trimming and J lost 2 bases, with 9 bases between them.

This clonotype was found a few times. The chain recombines TRBV6-2 or TRBV6-3 with TRBJ2-5; D is perhaps TRBD1 (6 bases). Per germline, CDR1 MNHEY and CDR2 SVGEGT. The ends were cut back, 5 bases at V and 7 bases at J, with 14 bases in the middle. This CDR3 region has 13 residues. The CDR3 coding sequence is TGTGCCAGCAGTCCACAGGGAGAGGGGACCCAGTACTTC. It codes for CASSPQGEGTQYF.

Ten or more counts support this clonotype. V is TRBV14 and J is TRBJ2-5; D uncertain. The CDR3 extends over 13 amino acids. Trimming pared 0 bases from V and 7 bases from J, leaving 9 bases between. Germline assignment: CDR1 SGHDN and CDR2 FVKESK. For the CDR3, the DNA is TGTGCCAGCAGCCAAGACCTCGGCGGGACCCAGTACTTC. This sequence encodes CASSQDLGGTQYF. Based on the CDR3 plus reference TRBV14 and TRBJ2-5, the full variable domain is EAGVTQFPSHSVIEKGQTVTLRCDPISGHDNLYWYRRVMGKEIKFLLHFVKESKQDESGMPNNRFLAERTGGTYSTLKVQPAELEDSGVYFCASSQDLGGTQYFGPGTRLLVL.

Many counts were recorded for this clonotype. The chain carries TRBV7-2 and TRBJ2-1; tentative D call: TRBD1 (6 bases). V lost 1 base, J lost 4 bases, and 14 bases lay in between. This CDR3 spans 16 amino acids. Germline loops: CDR1 SGHTA, CDR2 FQGNSA. CDR3 region: CASSLVGGLPYNEQFF. The CDR3 nucleotides read TGTGCCAGCAGCTTAGTTGGGGGCCTACCTTACAATGAGCAGTTCTTC. The full variable domain, with the rest looked up from reference TRBV7-2 and TRBJ2-1, is GAGVSQSPSNKVTEKGKDVELRCDPISGHTALYWYRQSLGQGLEFLIYFQGNSAPDKSGLPSDRFSAERTGGSVSTLTIQRTQQEDSAVYLCASSLVGGLPYNEQFFGPGTRLTVL.

This clonotype turned up a few times. The rearrangement links TRBV7-9 to TRBJ1-2; D remains ambiguous. The CDR3 contains 13 residues. From germline, CDR1 is SEHNR and CDR2 FQNEAQ (reference sequence). The ends were cut back, 5 bases at V and 7 bases at J, with 14 bases in the middle. CDR3 nucleotides: TGTGCCAGCAGCCGGACGGACCCCGTTGGCTACACCTTC. Protein: CASSRTDPVGYTF.

The DNA for the CDR3 is TGCAGCGCGGGAGTTGAAAAACTGTTTTTT. Protein sequence: CSAGVEKLFF. The chain is built from TRBV29-1 and TRBJ1-4; no clear D. The germline V gene encodes CDR1 SQVTM and CDR2 ANQGSEA. This CDR3 is 10 amino acids long. V lost 7 bases to trimming and J lost 7 bases, with 7 bases between them.

The V and J genes are TRBV11-2 and TRBJ2-2, with D hard to call. The germline CDR1 and CDR2 sequences are SGHAT and FQNNGV. V gave up 5 bases and J gave up 6 bases, with 16 bases separating them. This CDR3 contains 15 residues. The CDR3 coding sequence is TGTGCCAGCAGCGAAATGCCGCTTTCCTCCGGGGAGCTGTTTTTT. This gives the protein CASSEMPLSSGELFF.

This clonotype was detected only a few times. CDR3 loop: CASSYSNPGSSYEQYF. In DNA, the CDR3 is TGTGCCAGCAGTTACTCGAATCCAGGGTCGTCCTACGAGCAGTACTTC. The chain has TRBV6-5 and TRBJ2-7, with D tentatively TRBD1 (5 bases). CDR3 length: 16 amino acids. Germline CDR1 is MNHEY and CDR2 is SVGAGI. Trimming cost V 0 bases and J 1 base, with 13 bases left between them.

The V gene is TRBV6-6, the J gene TRBJ1-3; D gene ambiguous. V lost 2 bases to trimming and J lost 4 bases, with 12 bases between them. The CDR3 consists of 15 residues. Germline V CDR1 and CDR2: MNHNY, SVGAGI (reference sequence). In DNA form, the CDR3 reads TGTGCCAGCAGTTACCCTACTTCTGGCGGAAACACCATATATTTT. It yields the protein CASSYPTSGGNTIYF.

The chain carries TRBV5-1 and TRBJ1-1; 11 bases fit TRBD1. Germline-derived CDR1 and CDR2 are SGHRS and YFSETQ. The CDR3 consists of 16 residues. The J segment lost 3 bases and the V segment lost 2 bases, leaving 6 bases of the junction unmatched. CDR3 loop: CASSFLGQGADTEAFF. The CDR3 DNA sequence: TGCGCCAGCAGCTTCCTAGGACAGGGGGCGGACACTGAAGCTTTCTTT.

This clonotype was recorded a few times. The chain uses TRBV7-9 and TRBJ2-1; 12 bases fit TRBD2. V was pared by 5 bases and J by 5 bases, with 10 bases of the junction left unmatched. Germline loops: CDR1 SEHNR, CDR2 FQNEAQ (reference sequence). The CDR3 runs to 17 residues. The CDR3 coding sequence is TGTGCCAGCAGCCCCCTCCTAGCGGGGGGGCCGGACAATGAGCAGTTCTTC. Its protein is CASSPLLAGGPDNEQFF.

The chain recombines TRBV5-1 with TRBJ2-1; 14 nucleotides match TRBD2. The germline V gene encodes CDR1 SGHRS and CDR2 YFSETQ. The V segment lost 4 bases and the J segment 8 bases; nucleotides outside the gene matches: 5. The CDR3 extends over 15 amino acids. The CDR3 protein is CASSTGLAGVDEQFF. The CDR3 DNA is TGCGCCAGCAGCACGGGACTAGCGGGAGTCGATGAGCAGTTCTTC.

This clonotype has just a few counts. The CDR3 loop reads CASSLGFGQVYDQYF. DNA for the CDR3: TGCGCCAGCAGCTTAGGTTTCGGACAGGTGTATGACCAGTACTTC. This rearrangement joins TRBV5-1 to TRBJ2-5; 7 bases line up with TRBD1. The junction had 14 bases not matched to a gene; V was cut back by 2 bases and J by 10 bases. Germline CDR1 is SGHRS and CDR2 is YFSETQ. The CDR3 length is 15 residues. Variable domain in full (rest from reference TRBV5-1 and TRBJ2-5): KAGVTQTPRYLIKTRGQQVTLSCSPISGHRSVSWYQQTPGQGLQFLFEYFSETQRNKGNFPGRFSGRQFSNSRSEMNVSTLELGDSALYLCASSLGFGQVYDQYFGPGTRLLVL.

The table lists this clonotype with many counts. V and J are TRBV28 and TRBJ2-7, with 8 bases matching TRBD1. The CDR3 length is 13 residues. Per the germline V gene, CDR1 is MDHEN and CDR2 is SYDVKM. V lost 6 bases to trimming and J lost 3 bases; unmatched junction nucleotides: 4. The CDR3 reads CASRNTGGYEQYF. DNA for the CDR3: TGTGCCAGCAGAAACACAGGGGGCTACGAGCAGTACTTC.

As for this clonotype: This clone may be a read error of a much larger clone one base away. J is TRBJ2-1 and V is TRBV7-2; the match to TRBD2 covers 8 bases. TRBJ2-7 matches the DNA end more closely, so the J call is doubtful. The germline V gene has CDR1 SGHTA and CDR2 FQGNSA. This CDR3 region has 15 residues. CDR3 amino acids: CASSSGGRNYNEQYF. CDR3 in DNA: TGTGCCAGCAGCTCCGGCGGGAGGAACTACAATGAGCAGTACTTC.

This clonotype was counted once. V is TRBV7-9 and J is TRBJ1-1; D may be TRBD1 (5 bases). V lost 5 bases and J lost 1, with 11 bases in between. The CDR3 has 14 residues. Germline V lookup: CDR1 SEHNR, CDR2 FQNEAQ (reference sequence). The CDR3 DNA reads TGTGCCAGCAGCCCGGGACGGAGGAACACTGAAGCTTTCTTT. Translation: CASSPGRRNTEAFF.

The CDR3 DNA reads as TGTGCCAGCTCACCGCCGGACAGGCCCGATCAGCCCCAGCATTTT. This gives the protein CASSPPDRPDQPQHF. This chain joins TRBV18 and TRBJ1-5; TRBD1 matches at 7 bases. J lost 5 bases, V lost 3 bases, and 7 bases had no gene match. The CDR3 extends over 15 amino acids. CDR1 and CDR2 (germline): KGHSH, LQKENI.

The chain joins TRBV2 to TRBJ2-1, with TRBD2 matching 13 bases. V lost 7 bases, J lost 9 bases, and 9 bases stayed unmatched. The CDR3 runs to 15 residues. CDR1 and CDR2 (germline): SNHLY, FYNNEI. CDR3 nucleotides: TGTGCCAGCACAGCAACGGGACTAGCGGGGTTTGAGCAGTTCTTC. This translates into CASTATGLAGFEQFF. Together with reference TRBV2 and TRBJ2-1, the CDR3 gives the full variable domain: EPEVTQTPSHQVTQMGQEVILRCVPISNHLYFYWYRQILGQKVEFLVSFYNNEISEKSEIFDDQFSVERPDGSNFTLKIRSTKLEDSAMYFCASTATGLAGFEQFFGPGTRLTVL.

V gene TRBV4-3 combines with J gene TRBJ2-5; D is unclear. The germline V gene has CDR1 LGHNA and CDR2 YSLEER. V was clipped by 1 base and J by 5 bases, with 11 bases between them. This CDR3 contains 14 residues. The CDR3 region has the DNA TGCGCCAGCAGCCAAGTAGGGATACCGGAGACCCAGTACTTC. Translated: CASSQVGIPETQYF.

The V and J genes are TRBV20-1 and TRBJ2-7; 9 positions match TRBD1. The V and J ends lost 3 bases and 0 bases, in that order; junction bases with no gene match: 6. Germline CDR1 and CDR2: DFQATT and SNEGSKA (reference sequence). CDR3 length: 15 residues. DNA of the CDR3: TGCAGTGCTAGGACCGGGACAGGGTTCTCCTACGAGCAGTACTTC. This translates into CSARTGTGFSYEQYF.

This clonotype has more than one count but fewer than ten. The chain recombines TRBV10-3 with TRBJ2-2; 14 bases map to TRBD2. V was clipped by 4 bases and J by 5 bases; unmatched bases: 0. Per the germline V gene, CDR1 is ENHRY and CDR2 is SYGVKD. The CDR3 spans 15 residues. The CDR3 coding sequence is TGTGCCATCAGTGGGACTAGCGGGAGGACCGGGGAGCTGTTTTTT. It yields the protein CAISGTSGRTGELFF.